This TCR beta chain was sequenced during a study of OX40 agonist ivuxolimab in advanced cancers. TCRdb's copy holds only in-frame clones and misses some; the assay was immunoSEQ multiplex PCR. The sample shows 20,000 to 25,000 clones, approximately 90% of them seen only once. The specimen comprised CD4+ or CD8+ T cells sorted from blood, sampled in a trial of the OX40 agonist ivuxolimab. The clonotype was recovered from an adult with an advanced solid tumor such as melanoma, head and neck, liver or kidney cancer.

The CDR3 coding sequence is TGCAGCGTTGAAGATAAGGTGTCCTACGAGCAGTACTTC. This codes for CSVEDKVSYEQYF. V gene TRBV29-1 combines with J gene TRBJ2-7; D is uncertain. There are 13 residues in the CDR3. Per the germline V gene, CDR1 is SQVTM and CDR2 is ANQGSEA. Deletions cut 0 bases from V and 1 base from J, with 7 bases between.